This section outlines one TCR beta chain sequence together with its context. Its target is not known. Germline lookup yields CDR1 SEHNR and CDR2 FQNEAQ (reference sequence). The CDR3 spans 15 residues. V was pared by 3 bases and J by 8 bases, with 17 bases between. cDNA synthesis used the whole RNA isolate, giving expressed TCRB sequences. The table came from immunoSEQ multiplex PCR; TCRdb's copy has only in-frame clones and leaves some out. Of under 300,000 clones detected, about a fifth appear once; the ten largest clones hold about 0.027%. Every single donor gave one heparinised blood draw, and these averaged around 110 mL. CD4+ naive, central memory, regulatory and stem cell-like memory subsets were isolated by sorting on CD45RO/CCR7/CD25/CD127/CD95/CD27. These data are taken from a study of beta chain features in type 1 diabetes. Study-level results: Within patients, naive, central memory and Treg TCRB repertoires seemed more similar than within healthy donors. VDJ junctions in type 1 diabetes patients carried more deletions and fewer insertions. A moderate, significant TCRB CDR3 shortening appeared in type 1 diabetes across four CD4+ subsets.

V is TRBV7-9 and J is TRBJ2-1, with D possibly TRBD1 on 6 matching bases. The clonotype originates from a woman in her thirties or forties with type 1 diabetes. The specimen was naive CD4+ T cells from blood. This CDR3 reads CASSFRGPRKDEQFF. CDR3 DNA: TGTGCCAGCAGCTTCAGGGGCCCTCGGAAGGATGAGCAGTTCTTC.